This TCR beta chain stems from a study of T cell repertoires in cytomegalovirus infection. Study-level points and caveats: Clonotypes of TCR beta that were HLA-C-restricted and CMV-specific dominated the ex vivo response. Identification of carriers of CMV plus the relevant HLA was performed using cumulative public TCR beta family frequency.

TCRdb called the reads again in MiXCR, with one record for every CDR3 protein. The table includes roughly 230,000 distinct CDR3 sequences, 6% to 8% detected once. The V gene's germline CDR1 is SGHNT and CDR2 YENEEA. There are 13 residues in the CDR3. With 5 bases removed from V and 4 bases from J, the gap between germline ends came to 9 bases. This clonotype occurred many times. Its antigen is currently unknown. The sequence was obtained from a human donor in good health (CMV status not recorded). Some clones in this sample may be carry-over from other donors' samples. This chain connects TRBV11-3 to TRBJ2-1; the D is unclear. The sequenced sample was PBMCs. CDR3 bases: TGTGCCAGCAGCCCCGGACGGTACAATGAGCAGTTCTTC. It translates to CASSPGRYNEQFF.